These 21 T cell receptor beta chains originate from one sample sequenced in a study of T cells in Graves' hyperthyroidism and ophthalmopathy. It was RNA transcripts that yielded the amplified TCR beta CDR3 regions. Researchers ran a first-round RT-PCR on the TCR CDR3 using the HTBI primer set. TCRdb re-called the multiplex PCR reads with MiXCR, one entry per CDR3 protein. The sample carries 370,000 or so distinct CDR3 sequences, more than 15% recorded once. Material: blood. These receptors originate from a woman aged 18 to 35 with Graves' hyperthyroidism that later progressed to Graves' ophthalmopathy.

The V gene is TRBV4-2, the J gene TRBJ2-3, with D possibly TRBD1 on 6 matching bases. V dropped 5 bases and J dropped 1 base, with 13 bases sitting between them. The CDR3 is 15 residues long. Per the germline V gene, CDR1 is LGHNA and CDR2 is YNFKEQ. CDR3 sequence reads: CASSTSGVGTDTQYF. In DNA form, the CDR3 reads TGTGCCAGCAGCACCTCAGGGGTGGGCACAGATACGCAGTATTTT.

The chain recombines TRBV7-9 with TRBJ1-6; possibly TRBD1 for D (6 bases). The CDR3 consists of 15 residues. Germline CDR1 is SEHNR and CDR2 is FQNEAQ (reference sequence). Trimming pared 8 bases from V and 9 bases from J, leaving 20 bases between. CDR3 amino acids: CASVLVGGGVSPLHF. The CDR3 DNA reads TGTGCCAGCGTCCTCGTAGGTGGGGGCGTTTCACCCCTCCACTTT.

V usage is TRBV7-8 and J usage is TRBJ1-4; D might be TRBD1 (5 bases). Trimming stripped 8 bases from V and 5 bases from J, with 15 bases between. The CDR3 is 14 amino acids. From germline, CDR1 is SGHVS and CDR2 FQNEAQ. This CDR3 is CASAPGTVNEKLFF. CDR3 nucleotide sequence: TGTGCCAGCGCACCCGGGACGGTAAATGAAAAACTGTTTTTT.

The chain recombines TRBV4-2 with TRBJ2-7; D may correspond to TRBD1 or TRBD2 (5 bases each). Germline V gene data show CDR1 as LGHNA and CDR2 as YNFKEQ. Trimming pared 0 bases from V and 9 bases from J, leaving 15 bases between. This CDR3 has 14 amino acids. CDR3: CASSQDWGPNRQYF. In DNA form, the CDR3 reads TGTGCCAGCAGCCAAGATTGGGGACCCAATCGGCAGTACTTC.

The V call is TRBV19, the J call TRBJ2-5, with D perhaps given as TRBD1 or TRBD2 (5 bases each). Germline assignment: CDR1 LNHDA and CDR2 SQIVND (reference sequence). Trimming cost V 1 base and J 0 bases, with 18 bases left between them. This CDR3 region has 18 residues. The CDR3 loop reads CASSIGARGPENQETQYF. The CDR3 bases are TGTGCCAGTAGTATAGGCGCAAGGGGACCCGAGAACCAAGAGACCCAGTACTTC.

This clonotype was detected a few times. The chain employs TRBV7-2 and TRBJ2-2; 9 bases fit TRBD2. V was pared by 4 bases and J by 2 bases, with 14 bases of the junction left unmatched. CDR1 and CDR2 from the germline V gene are SGHTA and FQGNSA. The CDR3 spans 19 residues. CDR3 coding DNA: TGTGCCAGCAGCTCGGTTTATAGCGGGAGAAGGAAAAACACCGGGGAGCTGTTTTTT. Its protein product is CASSSVYSGRRKNTGELFF.

To note about this clonotype: The conserved final phenylalanine or tryptophan is absent from the CDR3, which likely points to a read error. The chain is built from TRBV3-1 and TRBJ1-5; no firm D call. Per the germline V gene, CDR1 is LGHDT and CDR2 is YNNKEL (reference sequence). Trimming left V 3 bases short and J 1 base short, with 1 base between. There are 12 residues in the CDR3. In nucleotides, the CDR3 is TGTGCCAGCAGCCAGAGCAATCAGCCCCAGCATTGT. Encoded protein: CASSQSNQPQHC.

As to this clonotype: This may be a read error, as it is one base from a much larger clone. Without the conserved terminal phenylalanine or tryptophan, this CDR3 likely stems from a read error. The chain employs TRBV7-6 and TRBJ2-5; perhaps D is TRBD1 or TRBD2 (5 bases each). V dropped 2 bases and J dropped 2 bases, with 21 bases sitting between them. The CDR3 spans 18 residues. Germline V gives CDR1 SGHVS, CDR2 FNYEAQ. DNA of the CDR3: TGTGCCAGCAGCTTACCCATAGTGGGACCGTACCAGCAAGAGACCCAGTACCTC. Translated: CASSLPIVGPYQQETQYL.

The chain couples TRBV5-6 to TRBJ2-3; the match to TRBD1 covers 8 bases. There are 17 residues in the CDR3. The J segment lost 3 bases and the V segment lost 1 base, leaving 10 bases of the junction unmatched. Germline-derived CDR1 and CDR2 are SGHDT and YYEEEE. CDR3 nucleotides: TGTGCCAGCAGCTTGTTCGGGCAGGGGGCTAGGACAGATACGCAGTATTTT. This sequence encodes CASSLFGQGARTDTQYF.

This clonotype has a count of ten or more. V and J are TRBV2 and TRBJ2-6, with a weak D call TRBD2 (5 bases). Trimming took off 5 bases at V and 4 bases at J, with 18 bases between the two ends. The CDR3 has 17 residues. Germline V gene lookup returns CDR1 SNHLY and CDR2 FYNNEI. In DNA, the CDR3 is TGTGCCAGCAGTAGGACTGTTCTGGGATCCGGGGCCAACGTCCTGACTTTC. It codes for CASSRTVLGSGANVLTF.

This clonotype was counted only a few times. The chain employs TRBV5-6 and TRBJ2-5, with 8 positions matching TRBD2. This CDR3 has 15 amino acids. Germline V gives CDR1 SGHDT, CDR2 YYEEEE. V gave up 3 bases and J gave up 2 bases; unmatched junction bases: 6. The CDR3: CASSYLAGLQETQYF. The CDR3 DNA reads as TGTGCCAGCAGCTATTTAGCGGGACTACAAGAGACCCAGTACTTC.

This clonotype was detected many times. This chain uses TRBV12-3 or TRBV12-4 with TRBJ2-1, with a possible D match to TRBD1 (5 bases). V was shortened by 3 bases and J by 6 bases, with 9 bases between the two germline ends. This CDR3 region has 13 residues. CDR3 loop: CASSFPGSNEQFF. CDR3 DNA sequence: TGTGCCAGCAGTTTCCCAGGGTCCAATGAGCAGTTCTTC.

This clonotype was seen repeatedly, ten times or more. The rearrangement links TRBV27 to TRBJ1-2; TRBD1 matches 9 bases. The CDR3 sequence is 17 residues long. J was trimmed by 2 bases and V by 0 bases; bases with no gene match: 7. Germline values: CDR1 MNHEY, CDR2 SMNVEV (reference sequence). In DNA form, the CDR3 reads TGTGCCAGCAGTTTATCTGGACAGGGGATCCTGAACTATGGCTACACCTTC. The encoded protein is CASSLSGQGILNYGYTF.

This clonotype was detected a few times. This sequence joins TRBV6-2 or TRBV6-3 and TRBJ2-2; 10 bases map to TRBD2. This CDR3 is 17 amino acids long. From germline, CDR1 is MNHEY and CDR2 SVGEGT. The ends lost 5 bases at V and 9 bases at J; junction bases unmatched: 15. The CDR3 here is CASSGLTSGSGQRELFF. CDR3 DNA: TGTGCCAGCAGTGGCCTGACTAGCGGGTCCGGGCAACGGGAGCTGTTTTTT.

J is TRBJ2-7 and V is TRBV2; D gene unclear. The CDR3 covers 13 residues. Germline-derived CDR1 and CDR2 are SNHLY and FYNNEI. V lost 2 bases and J lost 5, with 10 bases in between. The CDR3 reads CASSENPSDEQYF. The CDR3 DNA sequence: TGTGCCAGCAGTGAAAACCCCAGTGACGAGCAGTACTTC.

This clonotype has a count of ten or more. The chain links TRBV28 to TRBJ2-7; D is unresolved. Germline V gene lookup returns CDR1 MDHEN and CDR2 SYDVKM. This CDR3 spans 11 amino acids. V was trimmed by 5 bases and J by 4 bases, leaving 6 bases between them. CDR3 protein: CASSILYEQYF. In DNA, the CDR3 is TGTGCCAGCAGTATCTTATACGAGCAGTACTTC.

This clonotype was counted ten times or more. The chain joins TRBV7-2 to TRBJ1-5, with D unclear. This CDR3 spans 13 amino acids. The germline V and J ends were trimmed by 6 bases and 4 bases, with 10 bases remaining between them. The germline V gene encodes CDR1 SGHTA and CDR2 FQGNSA. The CDR3 loop is CASSNTGNQPQHF. Here the CDR3 DNA reads TGTGCCAGCAGTAACACGGGTAATCAGCCCCAGCATTTT. Based on the CDR3 plus reference TRBV7-2 and TRBJ1-5, the full variable domain is GAGVSQSPSNKVTEKGKDVELRCDPISGHTALYWYRQSLGQGLEFLIYFQGNSAPDKSGLPSDRFSAERTGGSVSTLTIQRTQQEDSAVYLCASSNTGNQPQHFGDGTRLSIL.

In its sample, this clonotype was seen many times. The J gene is TRBJ2-7, the V gene TRBV11-3; possibly TRBD2 for D (6 bases). The CDR3 is made up of 14 amino acids. Trimming shortened V by 10 bases and J by 7 bases, and 23 bases separated the two germline ends. Germline V lookup: CDR1 SGHNT, CDR2 YENEEA. The CDR3 region is CAIPHGNGGWEQYF. The CDR3 DNA reads TGTGCCATCCCGCACGGGAACGGAGGGTGGGAGCAGTACTTC.

This clonotype was counted many times. The chain recombines TRBV30 with TRBJ1-2; no clear D. Looked up from germline, CDR1 is GTSNPN and CDR2 is SVGIG (reference sequence). The CDR3 runs 12 residues. V was trimmed by 1 base and J by 5 bases, leaving 8 bases between them. CDR3 sequence reads: CAWSETGYGYTF. The CDR3, as DNA: TGTGCCTGGAGTGAAACTGGTTATGGCTACACCTTC.

The chain joins TRBV27 to TRBJ1-6; D gene uncertain. In germline, CDR1 is MNHEY, CDR2 SMNVEV (reference sequence). Trimming stripped 5 bases from V and 0 bases from J, with 17 bases between. The CDR3 is 18 residues long. The DNA for the CDR3 is TGTGCCAGCAGTCCGATCGGGTCTCTAAGCTCCTATAATTCACCCCTCCACTTT. It specifies CASSPIGSLSSYNSPLHF.

This clonotype was counted many times. This chain uses TRBV2 with TRBJ2-6; 7 positions agree with TRBD1. This CDR3 has 17 amino acids. V shed 4 bases and J 1 base; nucleotides not matched to a gene: 7. CDR1 is SNHLY, CDR2 FYNNEI, per germline. CDR3 in DNA: TGTGCCAGCAGTGTAGACAGGGTTCGGTCTGGGGCCAACGTCCTGACTTTC. It yields the protein CASSVDRVRSGANVLTF.